A selection of T cell receptor beta chains follows, all from one sample in a study of shared clonotypes between healthy human individuals. Sequenced by immunoSEQ multiplex PCR; TCRdb stores in-frame clones only, minus some. The sample holds about 1.1 million clones; 75% to 80% are singletons and the top ten take 0.5% to 0.6%. Sequenced input: memory CD4+ T cells from PBMCs. The receptors shown here come from a man between 18 and 35 years old in good health. Some clones in this sample may be carry-over from other donors' samples. Each CDR3 is given with its conserved first and last residue. The order of the fields is clone size, D gene, J gene, V gene, CDR3 DNA, CDR3 protein. The D gene is left open where the match is weak. Clone size appears in some rows only: once, few, many, or a class for an expanded clone.

size: once; D: -; J: TRBJ1-2; V: TRBV30; DNA: TGTGCCTGGAGTACCACGCGGGGGTATGGCTACACCTTC; CDR3: CAWSTTRGYGYTF
size: -; D: TRBD2; J: TRBJ2-2; V: TRBV4-2; DNA: TGTGCCAGCAGCCTGGGACTAGCGGGAGGCGGGGAGCTGTTTTTT; CDR3: CASSLGLAGGGELFF
size: -; D: TRBD2; J: TRBJ2-1; V: TRBV6-5; DNA: TGTGCCAGCAGGGGAACTAGCGGGAGACTCAATGAGCAGTTCTTC; CDR3: CASRGTSGRLNEQFF
size: -; D: -; J: TRBJ2-3; V: TRBV7-9; DNA: TGTGCCAGCAGCGAGATGCCGACGGAGACGCAGTATTTT; CDR3: CASSEMPTETQYF
size: -; D: -; J: TRBJ2-2; V: TRBV4-1; DNA: TGCGCCAGCAGCCAAGATCGGACATCCGGGGAGCTGTTTTTT; CDR3: CASSQDRTSGELFF
size: -; D: -; J: TRBJ1-1; V: TRBV6-1; DNA: TGTGCCAGCAGAAAACACCAGAACACTGAAGCTTTCTTT; CDR3: CASRKHQNTEAFF
size: once; D: -; J: TRBJ1-6; V: TRBV10-3; DNA: TGTGCCATCAGTGAAGGCGGCCGCGGCTATAATTCACCCCTCCACTTT; CDR3: CAISEGGRGYNSPLHF
size: -; D: -; J: TRBJ1-4; V: TRBV27; DNA: TGTGCCAGCAAGGGTAATGAAAAACTGTTTTTT; CDR3: CASKGNEKLFF
size: -; D: -; J: TRBJ2-7; V: TRBV28; DNA: TGTGCCAGCAGTTTACTGGCAGGACGTACCCCCTACGAGCAGTACTTC; CDR3: CASSLLAGRTPYEQYF
size: -; D: -; J: TRBJ2-3; V: TRBV7-9; DNA: TGTGCCAGCAGCCCTATTTGGGACGGTGTGTATGAGCAGTATTTT; CDR3: CASSPIWDGVYEQYF
size: many; D: -; J: TRBJ1-2; V: TRBV18; DNA: TGTGCCAGCTCACCACCGGTGGGTAACGGCTACACCTTC; CDR3: CASSPPVGNGYTF
size: once; D: -; J: TRBJ1-1; V: TRBV6-5; DNA: TGTGCCAGCAGTTACGGGCGGGCTATGAACACTGAAGCTTTCTTT; CDR3: CASSYGRAMNTEAFF
size: -; D: TRBD2; J: TRBJ2-2; V: TRBV11-2; DNA: TGTGCCAGCAGCTCCAGGGGACTAGCAACGAACACCGGGGAGCTGTTTTTT; CDR3: CASSSRGLATNTGELFF
size: -; D: -; J: TRBJ2-2; V: TRBV27; DNA: TGTGCCAGCAGTTACAACCGGGACACCACCGGGGAGCTGTTTTTT; CDR3: CASSYNRDTTGELFF
size: -; D: -; J: TRBJ2-7; V: TRBV2; DNA: TGTGCCAGCAGTGATTCAAGATCACTGGAGCAGTACTTC; CDR3: CASSDSRSLEQYF
size: few; D: -; J: TRBJ2-5; V: TRBV18; DNA: TGTGCCAGCTCCCCTCCGGAAGAGACCCAGTACTTC; CDR3: CASSPPEETQYF
size: -; D: TRBD2; J: TRBJ2-2; V: TRBV9; DNA: TGTGCCAGCAGCACTGGGGAACTAGCGGTCTTCCCCGGGGAGCTGTTTTTT; CDR3: CASSTGELAVFPGELFF
size: few; D: -; J: TRBJ1-2; V: TRBV29-1; DNA: TGCAGCGTTGTACAGGGTACGGCTGGCTACACCTTC; CDR3: CSVVQGTAGYTF
size: -; D: -; J: TRBJ2-5; V: TRBV18; DNA: TGTGCCAGCTCACCTCGATCGACGGGGGTGGAGACCCAGTACTTC; CDR3: CASSPRSTGVETQYF
size: -; D: -; J: TRBJ2-7; V: TRBV27; DNA: TGTGCCAGCAGTCCCCCCCGGACACCGGACAGATACGAGCAGTACTTC; CDR3: CASSPPRTPDRYEQYF
size: many; D: TRBD2; J: TRBJ2-5; V: TRBV5-1; DNA: TGCGCCAGCAGCTTCGGGCTAGCGGGAGGGACCGCAGAGACCCAGTACTTC; CDR3: CASSFGLAGGTAETQYF
size: -; D: -; J: TRBJ2-7; V: TRBV7-2; DNA: TGTGCCAGCAGCGGCCCTGCGGGAATACGAAACGAGCAGTACTTC; CDR3: CASSGPAGIRNEQYF
size: -; D: TRBD1; J: TRBJ1-2; V: TRBV30; DNA: TGTGCCTGGAGTGTACAGGGGGCGCGGGGCTACACCTTC; CDR3: CAWSVQGARGYTF
size: once; D: -; J: TRBJ1-6; V: TRBV30; DNA: TGTGCCTGGACAAAGGACGCCAATTCACCCCTCCACTTT; CDR3: CAWTKDANSPLHF
size: -; D: -; J: TRBJ1-1; V: TRBV5-6; DNA: TGTGCCAGCAGCCACGGAGGGGCGACTGAAGCTTTCTTT; CDR3: CASSHGGATEAFF
size: few; D: -; J: TRBJ2-6; V: TRBV6-5; DNA: TGTGCCAGCAGACCGACAGCGGCGGGGGCCAACGTCCTGACTTTC; CDR3: CASRPTAAGANVLTF
size: few; D: TRBD2; J: TRBJ2-2; V: TRBV25-1; DNA: TGTGCCAGCAGTGAATCGACGGGAGGGCCTATGGCCGGGGAGCTGTTTTTT; CDR3: CASSESTGGPMAGELFF
size: few; D: TRBD2; J: TRBJ2-4; V: TRBV14; DNA: TGTGCCAGCAGCCAGACTAGCGGGAGTGTTATTCAGTACTTC; CDR3: CASSQTSGSVIQYF
size: -; D: TRBD1; J: TRBJ2-7; V: TRBV7-9; DNA: TGTGCCAGCAGCTTAGCGCTAGGGACAGGGGCCCACGAGCAGTACTTC; CDR3: CASSLALGTGAHEQYF